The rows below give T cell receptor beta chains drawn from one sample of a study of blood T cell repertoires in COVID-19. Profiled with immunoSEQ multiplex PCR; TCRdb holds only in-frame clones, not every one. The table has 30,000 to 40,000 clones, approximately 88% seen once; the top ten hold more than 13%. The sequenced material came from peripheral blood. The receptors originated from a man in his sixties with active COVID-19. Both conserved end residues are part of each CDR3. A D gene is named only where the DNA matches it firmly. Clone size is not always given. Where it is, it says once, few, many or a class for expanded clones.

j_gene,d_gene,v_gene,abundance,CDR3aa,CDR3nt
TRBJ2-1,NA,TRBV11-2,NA,CASSPRGFYNEQFF,TGTGCCAGCAGCCCCCGAGGGTTCTACAATGAGCAGTTCTTC
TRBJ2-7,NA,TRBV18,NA,CASSRNRVWEQYF,TGTGCCAGCTCAAGAAACAGGGTCTGGGAGCAGTACTTC
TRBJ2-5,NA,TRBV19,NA,CASTPGASETQYF,TGTGCCAGTACCCCTGGGGCGTCGGAGACCCAGTACTTC
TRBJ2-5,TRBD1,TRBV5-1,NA,CASSLNQGARETQYF,TGCGCCAGCAGCTTGAATCAGGGGGCGCGAGAGACCCAGTACTTC
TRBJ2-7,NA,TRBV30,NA,CAWSSVTAYEQYF,TGTGCCTGGAGTTCGGTAACAGCTTACGAGCAGTACTTC
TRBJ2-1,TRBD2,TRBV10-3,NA,CAISYPGLAGLNEQFF,TGTGCCATCAGTTATCCGGGACTAGCGGGACTCAATGAGCAGTTCTTC
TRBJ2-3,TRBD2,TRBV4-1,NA,CASSQRGLAGGSTDTQYF,TGCGCCAGCAGCCAAAGAGGACTAGCGGGTGGTAGCACAGATACGCAGTATTTT
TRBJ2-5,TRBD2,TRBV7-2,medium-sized,CASSLAPSGGLQETQYF,TGTGCCAGCAGCTTAGCCCCCAGCGGGGGCCTCCAAGAGACCCAGTACTTC
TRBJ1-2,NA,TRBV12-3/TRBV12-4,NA,CASRGGNYGYTF,TGTGCCAGCAGGGGGGGGAACTATGGCTACACCTTC
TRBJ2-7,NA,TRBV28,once,CASSLPTSWEYYEQYF,TGTGCCAGCAGTTTGCCTACTAGCTGGGAATACTACGAGCAGTACTTC
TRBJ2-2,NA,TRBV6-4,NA,CASSDLGTNTGELFF,TGTGCCAGCAGTGACCTCGGGACGAACACCGGGGAGCTGTTTTTT
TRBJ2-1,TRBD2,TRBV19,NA,CASRTGTTSYNEQFF,TGTGCCAGTAGGACCGGGACTACCTCGTACAATGAGCAGTTCTTC
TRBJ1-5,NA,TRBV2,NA,CASSEKRQGNQPQHF,TGTGCCAGCAGTGAAAAAAGACAAGGCAATCAGCCCCAGCATTTT
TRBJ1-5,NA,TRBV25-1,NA,CASSESGGGQPQHF,TGTGCCAGCAGTGAATCGGGGGGGGGTCAGCCCCAGCATTTT
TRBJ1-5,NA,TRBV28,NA,CASSPRRVGNQPQHF,TGTGCCAGCAGTCCAAGGAGGGTCGGCAATCAGCCCCAGCATTTT
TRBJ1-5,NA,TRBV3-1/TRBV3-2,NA,CASSQDPPVPQHF,TGTGCCAGCAGCCAAGATCCCCCGGTGCCCCAGCATTTT
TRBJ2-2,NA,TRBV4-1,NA,CASSQRVQSNTGELFF,TGCGCCAGCAGCCAGAGGGTGCAGTCGAACACCGGGGAGCTGTTTTTT
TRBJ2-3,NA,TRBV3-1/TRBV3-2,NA,CASSRRLVASTDTQYF,TGTGCCAGCAGCCGCCGACTAGTCGCGAGCACAGATACGCAGTATTTT
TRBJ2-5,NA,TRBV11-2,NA,CASSPTLGQGKETQYF,TGTGCCAGCAGCCCGACGCTCGGGCAGGGGAAAGAGACCCAGTACTTC
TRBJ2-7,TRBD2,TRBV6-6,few,CASRPLAGGVHEQYF,TGTGCCAGCAGACCACTAGCGGGAGGGGTTCACGAGCAGTACTTC
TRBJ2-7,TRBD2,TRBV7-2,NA,CASSLETSGAYEQYF,TGTGCCAGCAGCTTAGAGACTAGCGGGGCCTACGAGCAGTACTTC
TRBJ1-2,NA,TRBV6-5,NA,CASSPGQGLGGYTF,TGTGCCAGCAGTCCAGGGCAGGGGTTAGGAGGCTACACCTTC
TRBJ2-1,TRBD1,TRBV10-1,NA,CASSEDTGQGKQFF,TGCGCCAGCAGCGAGGATACGGGACAGGGCAAGCAGTTCTTC
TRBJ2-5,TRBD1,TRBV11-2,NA,CASSLTLTGVGETQYF,TGTGCCAGCAGCTTAACCCTGACAGGGGTGGGAGAGACCCAGTACTTC
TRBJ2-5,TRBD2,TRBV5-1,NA,CASSRTSGSSWSETQYF,TGCGCCAGCAGCAGGACTAGCGGGAGTTCGTGGTCGGAGACCCAGTACTTC
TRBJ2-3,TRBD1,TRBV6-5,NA,CASRGTATDTQYF,TGTGCCAGCAGGGGGACAGCCACAGATACGCAGTATTTT
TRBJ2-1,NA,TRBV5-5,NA,CASSLVLRDNEQFF,TGTGCCAGCAGCTTGGTCCTCAGGGACAATGAGCAGTTCTTC